This is a list of T cell receptor beta chains from one sample in a study of vaccination effects on CD4 cells after COVID-19. These receptors' antigens are unknown. Repertoires were generated with immunoSEQ multiplex PCR, while TCRdb's copy carries only in-frame clones and drops some. The sample carries about 64,000 clones, 55% to 75% recorded once. Sequenced here: CD4+ T cells from PBMCs cultured without peptide, sampled before COVID-19 vaccination. These receptors originate from a human donor who had a prior SARS-CoV-2 infection. The CDR3 runs from the conserved cysteine through the conserved F or W. A D gene is named only where the DNA matches it firmly. The size field is filled for only some rows; it gives once, few, many or a size class.

abundance	j_gene	v_gene	d_gene	CDR3aa	CDR3nt
few	TRBJ1-6	TRBV28	-	CASSSPGEDSPLHF	TGTGCCAGCAGCTCCCCGGGGGAAGACTCACCCCTCCACTTT
-	TRBJ2-6	TRBV5-1	-	CASSSTPTPHVLTF	TGCGCCAGCAGCTCGACTCCAACCCCCCACGTCCTGACTTTC
-	TRBJ2-1	TRBV7-2	TRBD2	CASSLRLAGVRIF	TGTGCCAGCAGCCTAAGACTAGCGGGAGTCCGGATCTTC
-	TRBJ2-1	TRBV9	TRBD2	CASSVGLGLADSYNEQFF	TGTGCCAGCAGCGTAGGTCTAGGACTAGCCGACTCCTACAATGAGCAGTTCTTC
-	TRBJ2-2	TRBV19	TRBD2	CASGGTSGTGELFF	TGTGCCAGTGGGGGGACTAGCGGCACCGGGGAGCTGTTTTTT
-	TRBJ1-2	TRBV10-3	-	CAISGQGVELDGYTF	TGTGCCATCTCTGGGCAGGGAGTTGAGTTGGATGGCTACACCTTC
-	TRBJ2-3	TRBV7-2	-	CASSLGASLDTQYF	TGTGCCAGCAGCTTAGGTGCTAGTCTAGATACGCAGTATTTT
-	TRBJ2-7	TRBV11-3	TRBD2	CASSGSGTSGYEQYF	TGTGCCAGCAGCGGGTCCGGGACTAGCGGTTACGAGCAGTACTTC
-	TRBJ2-7	TRBV5-1	TRBD2	CASSEREWGGEQYF	TGCGCCAGTTCAGAGCGGGAGTGGGGCGGGGAGCAGTACTTC
few	TRBJ2-3	TRBV28	TRBD2	CASSLGGDGTDTQYF	TGTGCCAGCAGTTTAGGGGGGGATGGCACAGATACGCAGTATTTT
-	TRBJ1-4	TRBV15	-	CATSRVKWMTEKLFF	TGTGCCACCAGCAGAGTAAAGTGGATGACGGAAAAACTGTTTTTT
once	TRBJ2-7	TRBV12-3/TRBV12-4	-	CASSWGNGYEQYF	TGTGCCAGCAGTTGGGGCAATGGATACGAGCAGTACTTC
once	TRBJ2-7	TRBV25-1	-	CASSEYGPPYEQYF	TGTGCCAGCAGTGAATACGGACCCCCTTACGAGCAGTACTTC
-	TRBJ2-3	TRBV4-3	TRBD2	CASSQDAASGRGVSDTQYF	TGCGCCAGCAGCCAAGATGCGGCTAGCGGACGGGGTGTATCGGATACGCAGTATTTT
-	TRBJ1-1	TRBV3-1/TRBV3-2	-	CASSQGDRLEAFF	TGTGCCAGCAGCCAGGGAGACAGGCTTGAAGCTTTCTTT
-	TRBJ2-7	TRBV6-6	TRBD2	CASTTRGSGRYEQYF	TGTGCCAGCACCACGAGGGGTAGCGGGAGATACGAGCAGTACTTC
-	TRBJ2-5	TRBV4-2	TRBD1	CASSQAGTALQETQYF	TGTGCCAGCAGCCAAGCCGGGACAGCCCTACAAGAGACCCAGTACTTC